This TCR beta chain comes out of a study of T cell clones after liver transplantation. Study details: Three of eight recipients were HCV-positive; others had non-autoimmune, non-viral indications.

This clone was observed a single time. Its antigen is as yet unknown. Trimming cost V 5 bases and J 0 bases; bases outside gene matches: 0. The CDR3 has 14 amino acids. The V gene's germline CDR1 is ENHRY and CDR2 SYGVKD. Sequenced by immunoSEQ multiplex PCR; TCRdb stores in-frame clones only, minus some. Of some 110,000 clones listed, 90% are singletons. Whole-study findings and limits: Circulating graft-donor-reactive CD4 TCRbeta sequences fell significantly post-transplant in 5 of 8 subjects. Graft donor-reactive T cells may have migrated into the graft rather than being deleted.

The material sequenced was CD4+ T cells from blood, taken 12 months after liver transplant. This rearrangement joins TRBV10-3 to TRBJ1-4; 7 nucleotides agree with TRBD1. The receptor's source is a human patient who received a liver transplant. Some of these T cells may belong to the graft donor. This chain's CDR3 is CAISTGATNEKLFF. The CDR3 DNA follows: TGTGCCATCAGTACAGGGGCAACTAATGAAAAACTGTTTTTT.